This T cell receptor beta chain appears in the sequencing data of a study of shared clonotypes between healthy human individuals. This CDR3 is 15 amino acids long. The trim removed 4 bases at V and 3 bases at J, leaving 3 bases unmatched. Germline V gene data show CDR1 as SGHTA and CDR2 as FQGNSA. Samples underwent the assay at deep level. Genomic DNA belonging to each subset was distributed in equal measure over several immunoSEQ plates. This table comes from immunoSEQ multiplex PCR, and its TCRdb copy is limited to in-frame clones, with some not included. The table records more than 2 million clones, roughly 96% of them present only once.

The TCR was taken from a man in his late teens or twenties in good health. Material: naive CD4+ T cells sorted from blood. As for subset: CD45RA+ positively selected. The chain combines TRBV7-2 with TRBJ1-4; 9 bases match TRBD1. CDR3: CASSYGTGSNEKLFF. DNA of the CDR3: TGTGCCAGCAGCTATGGGACAGGGTCTAATGAAAAACTGTTTTTT. The full variable domain, completed using reference TRBV7-2 and TRBJ1-4, is GAGVSQSPSNKVTEKGKDVELRCDPISGHTALYWYRQSLGQGLEFLIYFQGNSAPDKSGLPSDRFSAERTGGSVSTLTIQRTQQEDSAVYLCASSYGTGSNEKLFFGSGTQLSVL.